This T cell receptor (beta chain) stems from a study of blood T cells in healthy people across ages (dated by TCRdb to the mid-2010s). Broadly, across the study: Template switching captured roughly one uniquely barcoded TCR beta cDNA molecule per two T cells in model experiments. Using deep sequencing normalized with unique cDNA molecular identifiers, the study measured how TCR beta repertoire diversity changes with age. The donors were split into four age groups: young (average around 17 years), middle-aged (roughly 39), aged (roughly 60) and long-lived (over 75). Using the same blood draw, the study looked at two additional independent replicas of 1 million unique cDNA reads for two donors, one aged 18 to 30 and the other aged 80 or older. Paper-wide results and their limitations: Estimates of total diversity based on one million sequenced T cells were considered lower bounds and underestimates. As age increased, observed TCR beta diversity per million T cells dropped in a roughly linear way, and a significant reduction was already evident by age about 40. Bulk unsorted PBMC profiling prevented conclusive comparison of naive and antigen-experienced compartments. A strong correlation was found between observed TCR beta diversity and the percentage of naive T cells measured by flow cytometry. Compared with the aged group, more naive CD4+ T cells, fewer expanded clones and increased TCR diversity were shown by the long-lived group, suggesting age selection. The CMV infection status of donors was not known, potentially confounding age-related changes in expanded clonotypes.

With termini counted, the CDR3 has 16 amino acids. The CDR3 DNA has 48 bases and is translated from base 1. Trimming takes 7 bases from V and 5 bases from J, and the germline ends sit 20 bases apart. Receptor amplification or capture employed 5' RACE. Instrument on record: Illumina HiSeq 2500. The second PCR ran for roughly 7 to 11 cycles and used a J-beta primer mix along with a sample-barcoded 5' primer. A template-switch 5' adaptor carrying 12 random nucleotides introduced a unique molecular identifier onto each TCR beta cDNA molecule. Each sample yielded at least 2.5 million CDR3-containing paired-end reads. First-strand cDNA synthesis was performed from all RNA using the Mint cDNA synthesis kit, with priming by a TRBC-specific oligonucleotide. Following uracil-DNA glycosylase treatment, all cDNA underwent a first 18-cycle PCR with the universal primers M1SS and BC2_uni_R. The authors' analysis ran thus. Each sample was normalized by randomly selecting 1 million high-quality reads, each carrying a distinct molecular identifier. Instead of being binned into consensus sequences, reads with shared molecular identifiers were discarded. MiTCR, set to a Q25 quality threshold and the strictest error-elimination algorithm, was used for CDR3 identification, clonotype clustering and error correction. A nonparametric unseen species model with Euler transformation was used to estimate lower-bound total TCR beta diversity. TCRdb passed the public sequencing reads through fastp at Q25 and MiXCR, retaining productive beta sequences. Each CDR3 protein appears once, grouped with its most common genes and DNA. For this entry, the V and J calls and clone size follow TCRdb and not the study's own pipeline. Counted in this sample were 500,000 to 550,000 distinct CDR3 sequences; less than 25% of them appeared once. Jointly, the top ten make up 8.7% of the sample.

The 35 to 40 donors, aged about 6 to 95 years, were systemically healthy Caucasian individuals from Russia. Around 10 milliliters of peripheral blood were collected from each donor into EDTA-treated Vacutainer tubes. PBMCs were isolated by Ficoll-Paque density-gradient centrifugation, with at least 6.5 million obtained per sample. Trizol reagent was used to extract total RNA from PBMCs, with at least 6 micrograms per sample. The percentages of naive CD45RAhigh/CD27high T cells were determined by flow cytometry on a PBMC aliquot from every donor. This clonotype was found a few times. Its antigen is unknown. Because the CDR3 is missing its conserved closing phenylalanine or tryptophan, this is likely a read error. A further study also used this sample, focusing on T cells of mothers and their children. As the second publication notes: Nine systemically healthy Caucasian individuals, comprising three mothers and their six children, were included as donors. cDNA synthesis consumed the entire amount of extracted RNA, loaded at 1.5 ug RNA in each 15 ul reaction. In the second PCR, the M1S primer added sample barcodes and 2-4 random nucleotides. Over 9.5 million TCR beta CDR3 reads were obtained for each mother, and millions of reads were obtained for each child. In both related and unrelated pairs, thymic selection shapes the output of TCR recombination in a similar way, with inherited differences having only a minor effect. Normalized repertoire overlap was always slightly but never significantly higher in related than unrelated mother-child pairs. No persistent microchimeric T cell clones were found, with a detection sensitivity of approximately 100 clones per million clonotypes. Deep NGS was used in the study to compare the TCR beta repertoires of mothers and children and to look for features that separate related mother-child pairs from unrelated individuals. On average, the children were roughly 11 +/- 4 years old, while the mothers were about 37 +/- 4 years old. After adapters were ligated using NEBNext reagents, the libraries underwent 100+100 nt paired-end sequencing on an Illumina HiSeq 2000. To avoid cross-contamination, the mother libraries and the child libraries were prepared a month apart and sequenced in separate runs. For each donor, somewhere between about 450,000 and 2,000,000 distinct TCR beta clonotypes were identified. Naive TCR beta clonotypes were estimated from low-frequency clonotypes matched to each donor's FACS-determined naive share, without sorting.

Sequencing input: blood. This receptor was obtained from a boy between 10 and 17 years old in good health. The chain was built from TRBV12-3 or TRBV12-4 and TRBJ2-2; a confident D gene designation cannot be given. The sequenced DNA: TGTGCCAGCACCTCTATGGGCCCGCCTGGGACCGGGGAGCTGTTTTCT. It codes for CASTSMGPPGTGELFS.